This T cell receptor (beta chain) was profiled in a study of shared clonotypes between healthy human individuals. Terminally differentiated effector memory CD45RA+ cells were excluded from the naive CD8 cells, which were CD45RO-negative and positively selected for CCR7. Donors, healthy HIV-negative adults, lacked recent acute infections or vaccinations. The V end lost 8 bases, the J end lost 4 bases, and 17 bases lay between the germline ends. The CDR3 loop spans 14 amino acids. Germline CDR1 and CDR2: MNHEY and SVGAGI. TCRdb's copy holds only in-frame clones and misses some; the assay was immunoSEQ multiplex PCR. The table includes over 2 million clones, roughly 95% detected once.

Source material: naive CD8+ T cells sorted from blood. The clonotype comes from a man younger than 35 in good health. V is TRBV6-5 and J is TRBJ1-2; the D is unclear. CDR3 DNA: TGTGCCAGCGCGATCGGCGTGGACTCCTATGGCTACACCTTC. This encodes CASAIGVDSYGYTF.